Each of the 23 T cell receptor beta chains below was sequenced from the same sample in a study of T cell responses to AZD1222 COVID-19 vaccine. Assay used: immunoSEQ multiplex PCR; TCRdb lists only in-frame clones, some missing. The sample holds 100,000 to 150,000 clones, around 94% seen once. The specimen comprised peripheral blood, sampled on day 0 of AZD1222 vaccination. The source of these receptors is an adult in good health.

CDR3 sequence reads: CASSSAGAEKLFF. In DNA form, the CDR3 reads TGTGCCAGTAGCTCAGCCGGGGCTGAAAAACTGTTTTTT. This chain links TRBV19 with TRBJ1-4, with D possibly matching TRBD1 (5 bases). The CDR3 is 13 residues long. Germline-derived CDR1 and CDR2 are LNHDA and SQIVND (reference sequence). V was cut by 6 bases and J by 7 bases, with 12 bases left in between.

V and J are TRBV6-1 and TRBJ2-5; no clear D. The CDR3 is made up of 15 amino acids. Between the trimmed V and J ends, which lost 2 bases and 2 bases, there was a span of 12 bases. Germline CDR1 and CDR2: MNHNS and SASEGT. CDR3 bases: TGTGCCAGCAGTGAATGGGCAGGCATACAAGAGACCCAGTACTTC. As protein: CASSEWAGIQETQYF.

Here the CDR3 reads CATSDSRLISGYTF. CDR3 nucleotide sequence: TGTGCCACCAGTGACTCCAGGTTAATCTCTGGCTACACCTTC. This chain joins TRBV24-1 and TRBJ1-2; no clear D gene. CDR1 and CDR2 (germline): KGHDR, SFDVKD. V was trimmed by 4 bases and J by 7 bases, leaving 15 bases between them. This CDR3 contains 14 residues.

V usage is TRBV7-9 and J usage is TRBJ1-3; D unclear. The CDR3 runs 17 residues. V lost 3 bases and J 0 bases, leaving 15 bases between the germline ends. Germline V CDR1 and CDR2: SEHNR, FQNEAQ (reference sequence). CDR3: CASSFPTRQLSGNTIYF. CDR3 in DNA: TGTGCCAGCAGCTTCCCCACCCGGCAGCTCTCTGGAAACACCATATATTTT.

The chain links TRBV19 to TRBJ1-6; 9 nucleotides match TRBD1. The CDR3 covers 16 residues. Trimming at V came to 3 bases and at J to 6 bases, leaving 6 bases not matched to a gene. Germline CDR1 is LNHDA and CDR2 is SQIVND (reference sequence). This chain's CDR3 is CASSIGTGSSNSPLHF. The CDR3 nucleotides are TGTGCCAGTAGTATCGGGACAGGGAGTTCTAATTCACCCCTCCACTTT.

The table lists this clone with a few counts. V usage is TRBV27 and J usage is TRBJ2-2; D is perhaps TRBD1 or TRBD2 (6 bases each). Looked up from germline, CDR1 is MNHEY and CDR2 is SMNVEV (reference sequence). CDR3 length: 15 residues. The germline V and J ends were trimmed by 3 bases and 1 base, with 9 bases remaining between them. CDR3 region: CASSFRGLNTGELFF. DNA of the CDR3: TGTGCCAGCAGTTTCCGGGGGCTGAACACCGGGGAGCTGTTTTTT.

The chain employs TRBV21-1 and TRBJ1-6. TRBV21-1 is described as a pseudogene. The CDR3 is 14 residues long. CDR3 in DNA: TGTGCCAGCAGCAAAGCGCTGGGTTCCTCACCCCTCCACTTT. This sequence encodes CASSKALGSSPLHF.

This rearrangement joins TRBV19 to TRBJ1-2; D is unresolved. Germline CDR1 is LNHDA and CDR2 is SQIVND (reference sequence). The CDR3 is 13 amino acids. V was cut by 7 bases and J by 2 bases, with 11 bases left in between. DNA of the CDR3: TGTGCCAGTAAACCGACCCGAAACTATGGCTACACCTTC. Translation gives CASKPTRNYGYTF.

For the CDR3, the DNA is TGTGCCAGCAACCTCGGGACAGGGTATGTTTACGATGGCTACACCTTC. Residues: CASNLGTGYVYDGYTF. The V and J genes are TRBV5-6 and TRBJ1-2; 9 bases are a match to TRBD1. V gave up 6 bases and J gave up 6 bases; unmatched junction bases: 15. The CDR3 totals 16 residues. Germline V gene sequence: CDR1 SGHDT, CDR2 YYEEEE.

This sequence joins TRBV7-2 and TRBJ2-1, with D unclear. The CDR3 covers 15 residues. V lost 3 bases, J lost 4 bases, and 13 bases lay in between. CDR1 is SGHTA, CDR2 FQGNSA, per germline. The CDR3 nucleotides read TGTGCCAGCAGCTTCAACGGGCTTAATTACAATGAGCAGTTCTTC. Encoded protein: CASSFNGLNYNEQFF.

This chain links TRBV9 with TRBJ1-5, with 8 bases that match TRBD1. This CDR3 is 14 amino acids long. Germline loops: CDR1 SGDLS, CDR2 YYNGEE. The ends lost 4 bases at V and 5 bases at J; junction bases unmatched: 5. The CDR3 sequence: CASSRGQGDQPQHF. The CDR3 coding sequence is TGTGCCAGCAGCCGAGGACAGGGCGATCAGCCCCAGCATTTT.

This clone appeared a single time. The gene calls are TRBV24-1 and TRBJ1-1; no definite D call. The CDR3 loop spans 14 amino acids. Germline V CDR1 and CDR2: KGHDR, SFDVKD. V gave up 5 bases and J gave up 8 bases, with 17 bases separating them. CDR3 bases: TGTGCCACCAGTGGCAACAGACATTTCTGCGAAGCTTTCTTT. Its protein is CATSGNRHFCEAFF.

The DNA of the CDR3 is TGTGCCAGCTCACCACCGGTTCGTGAGGATACGCAGTATTTT. It codes for CASSPPVREDTQYF. V usage is TRBV18 and J usage is TRBJ2-3; no clear D gene. Germline CDR1 and CDR2: KGHSH and LQKENI. This CDR3 comprises 14 residues. V lost 0 bases, J lost 6 bases, and 10 bases lay in between. Together with reference TRBV18 and TRBJ2-3, the CDR3 gives the full variable domain: NAGVMQNPRHLVRRRGQEARLRCSPMKGHSHVYWYRQLPEEGLKFMVYLQKENIIDESGMPKERFSAEFPKEGPSILRIQQVVRGDSAAYFCASSPPVREDTQYFGPGTRLTVL.

Concerning this clone itself: Relative to the germline gene, one junction end is altered; a read error may explain this. The chain is built from TRBV11-2 and TRBJ1-4; no firm D call. CDR3 length: 14 residues. Germline loops: CDR1 SGHAT, CDR2 FQNNGV. The CDR3 DNA reads TGTGCCAGCAGCCCAGCGGACGGGTATGAAAAGCTGTTTTTT. Protein sequence: CASSPADGYEKLFF.

This chain joins TRBV30 and TRBJ2-5; possible D gene TRBD1, 5 bases. Germline V gene sequence: CDR1 GTSNPN, CDR2 SVGIG (reference sequence). V was cut by 1 base and J by 2 bases, with 8 bases left in between. The CDR3 runs 13 residues. The CDR3 protein is CAWSGQSQETQYF. The CDR3 DNA follows: TGTGCCTGGAGTGGACAGTCGCAAGAGACCCAGTACTTC.

This chain joins TRBV7-6 and TRBJ2-5, with unresolved D. CDR1 is SGHVS, CDR2 FNYEAQ, per germline. The CDR3 is 12 residues long. The V and J ends lost 5 bases and 5 bases respectively, with 9 bases between them. CDR3: CASSRNGETQYF. The CDR3 DNA sequence: TGTGCCAGCAGCCGGAACGGGGAGACCCAGTACTTC. The variable domain in full, completed from reference TRBV7-6 and TRBJ2-5, reads GAGVSQSPRYKVTKRGQDVALRCDPISGHVSLYWYRQALGQGPEFLTYFNYEAQQDKSGLPNDRFSAERPEGSISTLTIQRTEQRDSAMYRCASSRNGETQYFGPGTRLLVL.

This clone was recorded once. The chain has TRBV6-5 and TRBJ1-1, with 8 bases matching TRBD1. This CDR3 has 12 amino acids. After removal of 6 bases from V and 11 bases from J, the junction contained 8 bases not matched to a gene. Germline V lookup: CDR1 MNHEY, CDR2 SVGAGI. DNA for the CDR3: TGTGCCAGCAGCCCCGGACAGGGAAGGGCTTTCTTT. Its protein is CASSPGQGRAFF.

This rearrangement joins TRBV2 to TRBJ1-3, with 12 bases lining up with TRBD1. The germline CDR1 and CDR2 sequences are SNHLY and FYNNEI. Trimming took 3 bases from V and 0 from J; bases not matched to a gene: 6. The length of the CDR3 is 18 residues. The CDR3 DNA reads TGTGCCAGCAGTGAGTTAGGGACAGGGGGCTACTCTGGAAACACCATATATTTT. Translated, it gives CASSELGTGGYSGNTIYF.

The chain recombines TRBV11-3 with TRBJ2-1; D is possibly TRBD2 (6 bases). The CDR3 is 13 residues long. Germline-derived CDR1 and CDR2 are SGHNT and YENEEA. The V gene lost 4 bases and the J gene lost 4 bases, with 8 bases spanning the gap. DNA for the CDR3: TGTGCCAGCAGCTCGACTAGATACAATGAGCAGTTCTTC. This sequence encodes CASSSTRYNEQFF.

V gene TRBV6-5 combines with J gene TRBJ1-4; no clear D gene. Germline CDR1 is MNHEY and CDR2 is SVGAGI. The CDR3 length is 14 residues. V lost 7 bases and J 8 bases, leaving 17 bases between the germline ends. The CDR3 nucleotides read TGTGCCAGCACCCCCCGGGCAAAAGGAGAAAAACTGTTTTTT. Translated: CASTPRAKGEKLFF.

This clone was observed once. This sequence joins TRBV5-6 and TRBJ1-4; D gene uncertain. CDR3 length: 17 amino acids. Germline V CDR1 and CDR2: SGHDT, YYEEEE. V lost 0 bases and J lost 0, with 12 bases in between. The CDR3 spells CASSLATSGATNEKLFF. CDR3 DNA: TGTGCCAGCAGCTTGGCTACGTCAGGCGCAACTAATGAAAAACTGTTTTTT.

The genes are TRBV28 and TRBJ1-1; D remains unclear. CDR1 and CDR2 from the germline V gene are MDHEN and SYDVKM. The CDR3 is 11 residues long. The V end lost 3 bases, the J end lost 3 bases, and 2 bases lay between the germline ends. This CDR3 reads CASSLHTEAFF. In DNA, the CDR3 is TGTGCCAGCAGTTTGCACACTGAAGCTTTCTTT.

Notes on this clone: The sample holds other DNA sequences that translate to the same CDR3. The chain joins TRBV6-4 to TRBJ1-2; unclear D gene. The CDR3 is 11 residues long. Between the trimmed V and J ends, which lost 0 bases and 8 bases, there was a span of 4 bases. The germline CDR1 and CDR2 sequences are MRHNA and SNTAGT. Here the CDR3 reads CASSDSRGYTF. The CDR3 nucleotides are TGTGCCAGCAGTGACTCAAGAGGCTACACCTTC.